This TCR beta chain is drawn from a study of T cell changes during pregnancy in multiple sclerosis. The V gene lost 5 bases and the J gene lost 1 base, with 12 bases spanning the gap. CDR1 and CDR2 from the germline V gene are MNHEY and SMNVEV (reference sequence). This CDR3 region has 14 residues. Assay used: immunoSEQ multiplex PCR; TCRdb lists only in-frame clones, some missing. This table has 70,000 to 90,000 clones, 80% to 95% appearing once. The sequence was obtained from a female donor with multiple sclerosis, enrolled in a pregnancy study. Sequenced material: peripheral blood, taken in the first trimester of pregnancy. The chain links TRBV27 to TRBJ2-7; maybe TRBD2 (5 bases). CDR3: CASSVTAGSYEQYF. The CDR3 DNA reads TGTGCCAGCAGTGTGACGGCGGGTTCCTACGAGCAGTACTTC.